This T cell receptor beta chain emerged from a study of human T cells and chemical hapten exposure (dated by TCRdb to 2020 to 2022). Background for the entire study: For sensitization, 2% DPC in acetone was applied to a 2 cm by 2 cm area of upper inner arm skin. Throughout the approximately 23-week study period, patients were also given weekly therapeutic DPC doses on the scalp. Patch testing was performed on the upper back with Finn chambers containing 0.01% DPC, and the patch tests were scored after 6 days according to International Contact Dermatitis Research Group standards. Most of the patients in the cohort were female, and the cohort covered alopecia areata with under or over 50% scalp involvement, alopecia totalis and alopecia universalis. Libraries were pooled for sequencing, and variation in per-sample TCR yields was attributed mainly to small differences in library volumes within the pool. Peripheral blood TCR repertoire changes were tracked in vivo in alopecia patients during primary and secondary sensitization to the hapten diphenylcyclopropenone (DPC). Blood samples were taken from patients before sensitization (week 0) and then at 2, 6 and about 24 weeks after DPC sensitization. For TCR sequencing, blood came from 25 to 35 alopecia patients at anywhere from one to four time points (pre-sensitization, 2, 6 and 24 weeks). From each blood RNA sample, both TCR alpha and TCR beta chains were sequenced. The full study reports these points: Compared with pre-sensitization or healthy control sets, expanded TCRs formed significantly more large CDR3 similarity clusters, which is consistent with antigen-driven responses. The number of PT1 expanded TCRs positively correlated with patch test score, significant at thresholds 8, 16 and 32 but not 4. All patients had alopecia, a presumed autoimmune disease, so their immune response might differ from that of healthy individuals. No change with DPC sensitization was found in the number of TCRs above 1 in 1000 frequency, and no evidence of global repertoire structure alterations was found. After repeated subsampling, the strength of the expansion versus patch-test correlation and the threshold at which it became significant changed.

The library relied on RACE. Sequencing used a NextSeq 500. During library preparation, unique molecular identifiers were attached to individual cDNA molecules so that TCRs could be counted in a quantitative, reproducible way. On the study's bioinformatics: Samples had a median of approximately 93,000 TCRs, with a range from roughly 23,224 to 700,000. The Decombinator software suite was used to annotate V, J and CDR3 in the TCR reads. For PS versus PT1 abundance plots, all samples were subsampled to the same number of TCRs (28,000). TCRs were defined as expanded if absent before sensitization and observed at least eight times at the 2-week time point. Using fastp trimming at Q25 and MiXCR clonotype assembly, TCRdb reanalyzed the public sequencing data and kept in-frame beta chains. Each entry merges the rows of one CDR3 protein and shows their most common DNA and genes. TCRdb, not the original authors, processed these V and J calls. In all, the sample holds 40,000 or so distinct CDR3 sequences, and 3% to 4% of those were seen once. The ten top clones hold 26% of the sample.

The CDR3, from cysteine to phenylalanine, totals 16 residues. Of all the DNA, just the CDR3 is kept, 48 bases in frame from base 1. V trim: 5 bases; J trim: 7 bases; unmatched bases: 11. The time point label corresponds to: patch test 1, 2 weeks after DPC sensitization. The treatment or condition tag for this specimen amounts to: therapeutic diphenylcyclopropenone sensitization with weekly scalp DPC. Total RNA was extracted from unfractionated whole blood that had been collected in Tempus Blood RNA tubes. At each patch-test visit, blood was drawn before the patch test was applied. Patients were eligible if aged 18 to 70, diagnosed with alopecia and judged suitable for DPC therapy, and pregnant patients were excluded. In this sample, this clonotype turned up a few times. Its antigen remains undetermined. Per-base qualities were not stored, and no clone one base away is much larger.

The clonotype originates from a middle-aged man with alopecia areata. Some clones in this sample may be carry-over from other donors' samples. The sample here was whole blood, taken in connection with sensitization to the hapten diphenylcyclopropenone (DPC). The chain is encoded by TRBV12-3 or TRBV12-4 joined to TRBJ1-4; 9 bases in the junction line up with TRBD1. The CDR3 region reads CASSPQDRGLTEKLFF. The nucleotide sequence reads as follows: TGTGCCAGCAGTCCCCAGGACAGGGGCCTTACTGAAAAACTGTTTTTT.